This section outlines one T cell receptor (beta chain) sequence together with its context. Its antigen is still unknown. This sample is drawn from a study of CXCR3-negative and CXCR3-positive naive CD8 T cells. General study results and limits: Naive cells used TRBV-TRBJ genes in much the same way whether CXCR3-negative or CXCR3-positive; memory cells did not. Each naive subset displayed comparably high diversity, whereas memory CD8+ cells displayed much lower diversity. For the naive subsets, surface CD5 was similar, and TCR strength was inferred from TRB CDR3 properties.

With UMI labels, 5' RACE was used to prepare the TRB cDNA libraries. TCRdb derives one entry per CDR3 protein from the 5' RACE reads, leaving out DNA. The sample's table shows fewer than 50,000 distinct CDR3 sequences. The naive CD8+ gate required CD45RO-CCR7+CD27+CD95- phenotype. Germline V gene lookup returns CDR1 MDHEN and CDR2 SYDVKM. The CDR3 runs 15 residues. The sample consisted of naive CXCR3- CD8+ T cells from blood. The subset denotes: CD45RO-CCR7+CD27+CD95- naive CD8+ T cells lacking CXCR3 (TNR3-). The clonotype originates from a human donor in good health. Some clones in this sample may be carry-over from other donors' samples. This chain links TRBV28 with TRBJ2-7; TCRdb's D gene call, TRBD1, goes unchecked for lack of DNA. The CDR3 is CASSLSQGGAYEQYF. The variable domain in full, with the rest retrieved from reference TRBV28 and TRBJ2-7, is DVKVTQSSRYLVKRTGEKVFLECVQDMDHENMFWYRQDPGLGLRLIYFSYDVKMKEKGDIPEGYSVSREKKERFSLILESASTNQTSMYLCASSLSQGGAYEQYFGPGTRLTVT.